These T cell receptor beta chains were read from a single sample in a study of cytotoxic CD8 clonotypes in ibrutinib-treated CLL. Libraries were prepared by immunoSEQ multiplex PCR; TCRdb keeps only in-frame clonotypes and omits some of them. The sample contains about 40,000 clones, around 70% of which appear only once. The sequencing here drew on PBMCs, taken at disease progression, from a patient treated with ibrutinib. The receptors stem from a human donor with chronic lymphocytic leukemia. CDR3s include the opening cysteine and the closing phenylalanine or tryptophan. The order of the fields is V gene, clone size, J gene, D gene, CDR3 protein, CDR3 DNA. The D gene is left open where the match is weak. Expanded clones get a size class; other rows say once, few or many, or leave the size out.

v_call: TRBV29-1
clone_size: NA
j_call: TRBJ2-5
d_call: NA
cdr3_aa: CSVEDELDLKTQYF
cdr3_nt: TGCAGCGTTGAAGACGAACTAGATCTGAAGACCCAGTACTTC

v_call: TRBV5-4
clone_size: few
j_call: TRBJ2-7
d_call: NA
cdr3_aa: CASSLEAHYEQYF
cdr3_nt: TGTGCCAGCAGCTTGGAAGCCCACTACGAGCAGTACTTC

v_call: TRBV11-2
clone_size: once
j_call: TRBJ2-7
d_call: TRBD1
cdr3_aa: CASSLWTGPLEQYF
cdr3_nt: TGTGCCAGCAGCTTATGGACAGGGCCCCTCGAGCAGTACTTC

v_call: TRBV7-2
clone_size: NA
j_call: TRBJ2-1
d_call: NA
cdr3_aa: CASSPIGAPREQFF
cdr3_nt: TGTGCCAGCAGCCCGATTGGGGCACCGAGGGAGCAGTTCTTC

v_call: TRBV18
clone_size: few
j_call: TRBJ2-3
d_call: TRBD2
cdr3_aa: CASLGLAGITDTQYF
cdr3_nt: TGTGCCAGCTTGGGTCTAGCGGGAATCACAGATACGCAGTATTTT

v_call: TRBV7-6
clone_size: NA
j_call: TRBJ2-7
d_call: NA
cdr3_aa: CASSLNSPPLSYEQYF
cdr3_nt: TGTGCCAGCAGCTTAAACAGTCCCCCACTATCCTACGAGCAGTACTTC

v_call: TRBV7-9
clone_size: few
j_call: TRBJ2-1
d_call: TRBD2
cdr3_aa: CASSSNLAGVGDEQFF
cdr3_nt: TGTGCCAGCAGCTCTAATCTAGCGGGAGTGGGCGATGAGCAGTTCTTC

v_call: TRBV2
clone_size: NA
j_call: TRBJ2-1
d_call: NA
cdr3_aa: CASSEQRNEQFF
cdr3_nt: TGTGCCAGCAGTGAACAGAGGAATGAGCAGTTCTTC

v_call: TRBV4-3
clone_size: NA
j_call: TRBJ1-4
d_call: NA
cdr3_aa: CASSRTGKLFF
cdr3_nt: TGCGCCAGCAGCCGAACAGGAAAACTGTTTTTT

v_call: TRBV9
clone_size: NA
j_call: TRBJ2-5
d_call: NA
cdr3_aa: CASSVDGGPAAGTQYF
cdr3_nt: TGTGCCAGCAGCGTAGATGGGGGGCCGGCGGCTGGGACCCAGTACTTC

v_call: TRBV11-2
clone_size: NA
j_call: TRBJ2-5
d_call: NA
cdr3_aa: CASSSSYGTETQYF
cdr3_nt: TGTGCCAGCAGCTCCTCCTACGGGACTGAGACCCAGTACTTC

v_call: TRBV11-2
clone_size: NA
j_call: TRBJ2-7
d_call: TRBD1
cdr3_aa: CASSFSQGAYEQYF
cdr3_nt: TGTGCCAGCAGCTTCAGCCAGGGGGCTTACGAGCAGTACTTC

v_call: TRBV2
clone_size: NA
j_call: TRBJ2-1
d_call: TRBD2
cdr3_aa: CASSTSGRLFF
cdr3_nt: TGTGCCAGCAGCACTAGCGGGAGATTGTTCTTC

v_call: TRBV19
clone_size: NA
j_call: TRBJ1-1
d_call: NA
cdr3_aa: CASSIGSRGNTEAFF
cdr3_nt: TGTGCCAGTAGTATTGGGTCCCGAGGGAACACTGAAGCTTTCTTT

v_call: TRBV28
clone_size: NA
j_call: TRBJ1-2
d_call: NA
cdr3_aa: CASFEGGRVYGYTF
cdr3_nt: TGTGCCAGCTTCGAGGGCGGGCGAGTCTATGGCTACACCTTC

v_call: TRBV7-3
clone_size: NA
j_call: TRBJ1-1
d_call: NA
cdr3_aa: CASSLDRVNTEAFF
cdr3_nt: TGTGCCAGCAGCTTAGACAGAGTGAACACTGAAGCTTTCTTT

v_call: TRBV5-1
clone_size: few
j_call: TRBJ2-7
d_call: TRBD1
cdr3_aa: CASSQLPRGPYEQYF
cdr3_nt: TGCGCCAGCAGCCAACTACCCAGGGGGCCCTACGAGCAGTACTTC

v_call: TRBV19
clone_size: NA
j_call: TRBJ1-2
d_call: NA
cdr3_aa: CASSPPRRNYGYTF
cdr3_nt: TGTGCCAGTAGTCCCCCGAGGAGAAACTATGGCTACACCTTC

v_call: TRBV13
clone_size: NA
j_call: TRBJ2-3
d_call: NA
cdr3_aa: CASSTTLSVLYTDTQYF
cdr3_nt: TGTGCCAGCAGTACCACCTTATCCGTGCTGTACACAGATACGCAGTATTTT

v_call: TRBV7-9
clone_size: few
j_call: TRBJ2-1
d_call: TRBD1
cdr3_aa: CASSPWTGGTYNEQFF
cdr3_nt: TGTGCCAGCAGCCCCTGGACAGGGGGCACCTACAATGAGCAGTTCTTC

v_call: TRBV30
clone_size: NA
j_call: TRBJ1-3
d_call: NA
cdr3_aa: CAWSPLRSSASSGNTIYF
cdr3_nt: TGTGCCTGGAGTCCTTTGAGGTCCTCCGCGAGCTCTGGAAACACCATATATTTT

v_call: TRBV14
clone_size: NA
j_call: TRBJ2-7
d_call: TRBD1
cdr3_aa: CASSLLPTGTGHEQYF
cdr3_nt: TGTGCCAGCAGCCTCTTGCCAACCGGGACAGGGCACGAGCAGTACTTC

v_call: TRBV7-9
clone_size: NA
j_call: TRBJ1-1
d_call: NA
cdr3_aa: CASSLAVTEAFF
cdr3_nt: TGTGCCAGCAGCTTAGCCGTGACTGAAGCTTTCTTT

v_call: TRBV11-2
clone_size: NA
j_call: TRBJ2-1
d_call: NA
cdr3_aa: CASSIFPATGTPTYNEQFF
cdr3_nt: TGTGCCAGCAGTATTTTCCCAGCCACCGGGACTCCCACCTACAATGAGCAGTTCTTC

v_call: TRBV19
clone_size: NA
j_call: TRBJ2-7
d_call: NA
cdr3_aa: CASSMGGYEQYF
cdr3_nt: TGTGCCAGTAGTATGGGGGGCTACGAGCAGTACTTC

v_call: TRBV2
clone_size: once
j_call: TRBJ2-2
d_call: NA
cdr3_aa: CASDLNTGELFF
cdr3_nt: TGTGCCAGCGATCTTAACACCGGGGAGCTGTTTTTT

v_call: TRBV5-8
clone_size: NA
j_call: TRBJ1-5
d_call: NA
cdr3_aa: CASSWGEGLHQPQHF
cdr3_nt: TGTGCCAGCAGCTGGGGGGAGGGACTTCATCAGCCCCAGCATTTT

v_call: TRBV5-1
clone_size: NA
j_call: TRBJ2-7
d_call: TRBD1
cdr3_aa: CASSFTGGKGYEQYF
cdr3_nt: TGCGCCAGCAGCTTTACAGGGGGCAAGGGATACGAGCAGTACTTC